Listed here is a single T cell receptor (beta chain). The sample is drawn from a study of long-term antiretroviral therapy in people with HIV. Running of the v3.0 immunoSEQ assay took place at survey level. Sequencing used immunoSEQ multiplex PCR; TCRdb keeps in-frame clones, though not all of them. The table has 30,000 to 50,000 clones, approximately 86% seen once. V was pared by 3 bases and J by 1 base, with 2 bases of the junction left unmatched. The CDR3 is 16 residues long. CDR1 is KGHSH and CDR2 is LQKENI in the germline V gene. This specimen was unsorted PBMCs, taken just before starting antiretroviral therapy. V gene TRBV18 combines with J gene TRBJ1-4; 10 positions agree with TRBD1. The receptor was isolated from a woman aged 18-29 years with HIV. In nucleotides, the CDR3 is TGTGCCAGCTCACCCGACAGGGGGCGAACTAATGAAAAACTGTTTTTT. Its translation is CASSPDRGRTNEKLFF.